Presented here are 18 T cell receptor beta chains from one specimen sequenced in a study of CD8 T cells in ankylosing spondylitis. TCRdb processed the 5' RACE reads anew with MiXCR; each CDR3 protein has one entry. The sample carries approximately 100,000 distinct CDR3 sequences, about 7.7% recorded once. Material: blood, either unsorted or a sorted T cell fraction (not recorded which). These receptors came from a male donor with ankylosing spondylitis or in good health (not recorded which).

This clonotype appeared many times. The genes are TRBV5-1 and TRBJ1-1; D is unresolved. V was trimmed by 4 bases and J by 2 bases, leaving 9 bases between them. CDR3 length: 13 residues. Germline V gene sequence: CDR1 SGHRS, CDR2 YFSETQ. CDR3 nucleotide sequence: TGCGCCAGCAGCCCGGGCCTTAACACTGAAGCTTTCTTT. Its translation: CASSPGLNTEAFF. Together with reference TRBV5-1 and TRBJ1-1, the CDR3 gives the full variable domain: KAGVTQTPRYLIKTRGQQVTLSCSPISGHRSVSWYQQTPGQGLQFLFEYFSETQRNKGNFPGRFSGRQFSNSRSEMNVSTLELGDSALYLCASSPGLNTEAFFGQGTRLTVV.

This clonotype has ten or more counts. The chain couples TRBV9 to TRBJ2-1; no reliable D call. CDR3 length: 13 amino acids. CDR1 is SGDLS, CDR2 YYNGEE, per germline. V was cut by 4 bases and J by 5 bases, with 10 bases left in between. CDR3 region: CASSSQSHNEQFF. The CDR3 nucleotides read TGTGCCAGCAGCTCCCAGAGCCACAATGAGCAGTTCTTC.

There are many counts of this clonotype. The chain is built from TRBV20-1 and TRBJ2-7; maybe TRBD1 (5 bases). Germline V gene sequence: CDR1 DFQATT, CDR2 SNEGSKA (reference sequence). CDR3 size: 12 residues. The germline V and J ends were trimmed by 0 bases and 3 bases, with 6 bases remaining between them. DNA for the CDR3: TGCAGTGCTAGAGATAGGGGCTACGAGCAGTACTTC. Translating gives CSARDRGYEQYF.

This clonotype showed up many times. The chain carries TRBV6-2 or TRBV6-3 and TRBJ1-6, with no clear D. The germline V gene encodes CDR1 MNHEY and CDR2 SVGEGT. This CDR3 has 15 residues. The V gene lost 3 bases and the J gene lost 6 bases, with 12 bases spanning the gap. The CDR3 region has the DNA TGTGCCAGCAGTTATTCGGCCAGGACTAATTCACCCCTCCACTTT. It encodes CASSYSARTNSPLHF.

There are many counts of this clonotype. CDR3 sequence reads: CASSLESGGSLSYNEQFF. The DNA for the CDR3 is TGTGCCAGCAGCTTGGAGAGCGGGGGTAGTCTCTCCTACAATGAGCAGTTCTTC. The chain links TRBV5-5 to TRBJ2-1; 8 bases map to TRBD2. Germline V lookup: CDR1 SGHKS, CDR2 YYEKEE (reference sequence). The CDR3 runs 18 residues. Losses at the gene ends were 0 bases for V and 0 bases for J; bases not matched to a gene: 8. The whole variable domain, remainder taken from reference TRBV5-5 and TRBJ2-1, is DAGVTQSPTHLIKTRGQQVTLRCSPISGHKSVSWYQQVLGQGPQFIFQYYEKEERGRGNFPDRFSARQFPNYSSELNVNALLLGDSALYLCASSLESGGSLSYNEQFFGPGTRLTVL.

The table lists this clonotype with many counts. The junction shows a germline mismatch at one end, possibly a read error. This rearrangement joins TRBV4-2 to TRBJ1-2; D might be TRBD1 (5 bases). Looked up from germline, CDR1 is LGHNA and CDR2 is YNFKEQ. The CDR3 covers 13 residues. The DNA of the CDR3 is TGTGCCAGCAGCCAAGAAGCAGACAGCCTCACGGGCTTC. Translation gives CASSQEADSLTGF.

This clonotype was picked up many times. The V call is TRBV10-3, the J call TRBJ1-1; the match to TRBD1 covers 7 bases. The CDR3 loop spans 13 amino acids. J was trimmed by 3 bases and V by 4 bases; bases with no gene match: 2. From germline, CDR1 is ENHRY and CDR2 SYGVKD. The CDR3 loop reads CAISGGQYTEAFF. DNA of the CDR3: TGTGCCATCAGTGGGGGACAGTACACTGAAGCTTTCTTT.

This clonotype appeared many times. Its ends do not fully match the called genes, so a read error is possible. The chain uses TRBV24-1 and TRBJ2-1; possible D gene TRBD1, 6 bases. CDR3 size: 13 residues. Germline V gene lookup returns CDR1 KGHDR and CDR2 SFDVKD. This CDR3 is CATSDWGRNEQFF. CDR3 nucleotide sequence: TGTGCCACCAGCGATTGGGGGCGGAATGAGCAGTTCTTC.

This clonotype occurred many times. This chain joins TRBV20-1 and TRBJ1-1; no clear D. Trimming cost V 3 bases and J 5 bases, with 16 bases left between them. The CDR3 is made up of 14 amino acids. The germline V gene encodes CDR1 DFQATT and CDR2 SNEGSKA (reference sequence). The CDR3 here is CSASAARGVTEAFF. In nucleotides, the CDR3 is TGCAGTGCTAGTGCCGCCCGGGGAGTTACTGAAGCTTTCTTT.

Details on this clonotype: A much larger clone lies a single base off, so this may be a read error. The chain couples TRBV7-2 to TRBJ2-3; tentative D call: TRBD2 (6 bases). The germline V gene has CDR1 SGHTA and CDR2 FQGNSA. CDR3 length: 15 residues. The CDR3, as DNA: TGTGGCAGCAGCTTAGACGGGAGAGAGACAGATACGCAGTATTTT. Protein: CGSSLDGRETDTQYF.

This clonotype was seen at least ten times. The chain is built from TRBV7-2 and TRBJ2-7, with D perhaps TRBD2 (5 bases). The CDR3 sequence is 15 residues long. Trimming took 5 bases from V and 0 from J, leaving 14 bases between them. Looked up from germline, CDR1 is SGHTA and CDR2 is FQGNSA. The CDR3 region is CASSPEAGLSYEQYF. The CDR3 region has the DNA TGTGCCAGCAGCCCAGAGGCGGGCCTCTCCTACGAGCAGTACTTC.

This clonotype was seen only a few times. The rearrangement links TRBV18 to TRBJ2-3; D uncertain. The CDR3 totals 12 residues. CDR1 and CDR2 from the germline V gene are KGHSH and LQKENI. V dropped 2 bases and J dropped 7 bases, with 7 bases sitting between them. CDR3 sequence reads: CASSPAVNTQYF. DNA for the CDR3: TGTGCCAGCTCACCAGCGGTCAATACGCAGTATTTT.

By proportion, this clonotype is medium-sized. An end of the junction differs from the germline gene, which may be a read error. The CDR3 reads CASGEAATDYEQYF. For the CDR3, the DNA is TGTGCCAGCGGTGAAGCAGCGACCGACTACGAGCAGTACTTC. The V and J genes are TRBV6-1 and TRBJ2-7; D is uncertain. The length of the CDR3 is 14 residues. Per germline, CDR1 MNHNS and CDR2 SASEGT.

This clonotype showed up many times. This chain uses TRBV12-3 or TRBV12-4 with TRBJ2-1; 8 bases agree with TRBD2. V gave up 1 base and J gave up 3 bases; unmatched junction bases: 5. This CDR3 comprises 16 residues. The CDR3 coding sequence is TGTGCCAGCAGTTTAGTCCGACTAGCGAGCTACAATGAGCAGTTCTTC. Residues: CASSLVRLASYNEQFF.

This clonotype qualifies as medium-sized. The chain couples TRBV12-3 or TRBV12-4 to TRBJ2-3, with D perhaps matching TRBD2 (6 bases). CDR3 length equals 14 residues. The V end lost 8 bases, the J end lost 1 base, and 13 bases lay between the germline ends. DNA of the CDR3: TGTGCCAGCGTGAGGAGGGCGGGCACAGATACGCAGTATTTT. Amino acid sequence: CASVRRAGTDTQYF.

This clonotype was counted at least ten times. V gene TRBV10-3 combines with J gene TRBJ2-3; D call uncertain. CDR1 ENHRY and CDR2 SYGVKD come from the germline V gene. This CDR3 comprises 11 residues. The V end lost 6 bases, the J end lost 9 bases, and 10 bases lay between the germline ends. The CDR3 sequence is CAISSGYTQYF. CDR3 nucleotides: TGTGCCATCAGCAGTGGATACACGCAGTATTTT.

This clonotype was detected ten times or more. The chain is built from TRBV20-1 and TRBJ2-5, with D possibly TRBD1 on 5 matching bases. V was trimmed by 1 base and J by 3 bases, leaving 9 bases between them. Looked up from germline, CDR1 is DFQATT and CDR2 is SNEGSKA (reference sequence). The CDR3 has 13 amino acids. This CDR3 is CSARAAGKETQYF. CDR3 coding DNA: TGCAGTGCTAGAGCTGCAGGGAAAGAGACCCAGTACTTC.

This clonotype was counted many times. The chain employs TRBV9 and TRBJ2-7, with D unclear. Trimming pared 7 bases from V and 0 bases from J, leaving 5 bases between. Germline values: CDR1 SGDLS, CDR2 YYNGEE. The CDR3 totals 11 residues. The CDR3 region is CASRTSYEQYF. CDR3 nucleotides: TGTGCCAGCCGAACCTCCTACGAGCAGTACTTC.